The present T cell receptor beta chain was sequenced within a study of identifying expanded T cells in peripheral blood. Healthy donors had no documented immune events, such as infections, while sampled. Study outcomes and limitations: Technical replicates showed roughly 1.2 changed clones; roughly two weeks 15 to 20; four weeks 19. Clone count variance between approximately two-week samples rose with total template count.

After removal of 2 bases from V and 1 base from J, the junction contained 4 bases not matched to a gene. The CDR3 spans 15 residues. Germline lookup yields CDR1 KGHSH and CDR2 LQKENI. Sequencing was performed with immunoSEQ multiplex PCR; in TCRdb, only in-frame clones are kept and a portion is missing. The table has over 85,000 clones, approximately 90% seen once. As regards this clone: What it recognizes is unknown.

This receptor was taken from a person between 18 and 70 years old in good health. The sample consisted of blood. The chain is built from TRBV18 and TRBJ2-7, with 8 bases fitting TRBD1. For the CDR3, the DNA is TGTGCCAGCTCACCAGGACAGGGTCTTTCCTACGAGCAGTACTTC. Encoded protein: CASSPGQGLSYEQYF.